Listed below are T cell receptor beta chains from one sample, sequenced in a study of shared clonotypes between healthy human individuals. Clones were sequenced by immunoSEQ multiplex PCR, and TCRdb holds only the in-frame ones, with some missing. Counted here are some 2 million clones, 90% to 95% occurring once; the ten biggest clones make up about 0.13%. The sample taken for sequencing was naive CD4+ T cells sorted from blood. The receptors were sampled from a man aged 18 to 30 in good health. CDR3s include the opening cysteine and the closing phenylalanine or tryptophan.

J: TRBJ2-7
V: TRBV2
CDR3: CASSVLTSGGAIQYF

J: TRBJ2-7
V: TRBV7-2
CDR3: CASSLGTTSYEQYF

J: TRBJ1-4
V: TRBV18
CDR3: CASSRSGLEKLFF

J: TRBJ2-5
V: TRBV11-2
CDR3: CASSLSPGLTQETQYF

J: TRBJ1-1
V: TRBV4-3
CDR3: CASSQDGRGITEAFF

J: TRBJ1-3
V: TRBV2
CDR3: CASSASPQGSSKGGNTIYF

J: TRBJ1-4
V: TRBV6-1
CDR3: CASRGDHEKLFF

J: TRBJ1-1
V: TRBV9
CDR3: CASSVVAGEPEAFF

J: TRBJ1-5
V: TRBV6-1
CDR3: CASSEPGLYSNQPQHF

J: TRBJ1-1
V: TRBV29-1
CDR3: CSVGPTEAFF

J: TRBJ2-7
V: TRBV5-4
CDR3: CASRLDGGWDEQYF

J: TRBJ2-7
V: TRBV28
CDR3: CASSPRGAGSSYEQYF

J: TRBJ1-2
V: TRBV6-5
CDR3: CASSSPGGGYTF

J: TRBJ1-1
V: TRBV11-2
CDR3: CASTPLMSRPTGSGSEAFF

J: TRBJ2-5
V: TRBV18
CDR3: CASSRARQETQYF

J: TRBJ1-2
V: TRBV7-2
CDR3: CASSPQVLGLVYYGYTF

J: TRBJ1-5
V: TRBV6-1
CDR3: CASIDRDVNQPQHF

J: TRBJ1-2
V: TRBV19
CDR3: CASSSGQSNYGYTF

J: TRBJ2-7
V: TRBV19
CDR3: CASSTTLSGSYEQYF

J: TRBJ2-4
V: TRBV7-9
CDR3: CASTLDVGLDIQYF

J: TRBJ2-7
V: TRBV7-2
CDR3: CASRENTISYEQYF

J: TRBJ1-3
V: TRBV28
CDR3: CASSLSQGNGNTIYF

J: TRBJ2-1
V: TRBV6-7
CDR3: CASSPGGGSSYNEQFF

J: TRBJ1-4
V: TRBV7-9
CDR3: CASSLLAEATNEKLFF

J: TRBJ1-3
V: TRBV6-1
CDR3: CASSPDGSSGNTIYF

J: TRBJ1-2
V: TRBV18
CDR3: CASSPPTEPYGYTF

J: TRBJ1-3
V: TRBV5-4
CDR3: CASSLGQGGSGNTIYF

J: TRBJ1-1
V: TRBV6-5
CDR3: CASSPRQPNTEAFF

J: TRBJ1-4
V: TRBV25-1
CDR3: CASSQTGADEKLFF

J: TRBJ1-2
V: TRBV7-9
CDR3: CASSPRTANYGYTF

J: TRBJ2-6
V: TRBV6-5
CDR3: CASRKQGPGANVLTF